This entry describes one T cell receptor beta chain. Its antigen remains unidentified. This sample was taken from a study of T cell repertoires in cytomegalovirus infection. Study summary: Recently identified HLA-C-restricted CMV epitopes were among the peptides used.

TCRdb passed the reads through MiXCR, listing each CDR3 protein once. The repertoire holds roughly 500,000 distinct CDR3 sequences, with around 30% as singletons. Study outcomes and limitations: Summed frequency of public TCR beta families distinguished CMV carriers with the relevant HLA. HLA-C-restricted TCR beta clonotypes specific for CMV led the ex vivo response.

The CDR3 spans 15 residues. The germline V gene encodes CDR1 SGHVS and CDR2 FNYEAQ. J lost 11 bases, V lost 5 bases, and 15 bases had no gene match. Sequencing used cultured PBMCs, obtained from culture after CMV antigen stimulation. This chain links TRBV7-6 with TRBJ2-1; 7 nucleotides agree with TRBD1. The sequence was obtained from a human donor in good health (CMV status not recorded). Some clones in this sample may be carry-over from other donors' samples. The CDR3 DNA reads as TGTGCCAGCAGCCTAAACAGGGGTTCATTTGATAAGCAGTTCTTC. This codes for CASSLNRGSFDKQFF.